This T cell receptor (beta chain) was recovered during a study of tumor-infiltrating lymphocytes in primary liver carcinoma. At the level of the study: Each sample had roughly 3.5 to 7.5 million productive TCRbeta reads regardless of tissue type. Study-level findings and limits: Researchers report that only about 7.5-24% of top clones turned up in all five tumor regions. Tumor top-250-clone fractions significantly exceeded those of blood (p = 0.039).

Germline V gives CDR1 SGHAT, CDR2 FQDESV (reference sequence). The CDR3 is 15 residues long. V dropped 6 bases and J dropped 15 bases, with 28 bases sitting between them. Making TCR beta cDNA involved 400 to 600 ng total RNA and a constant-region primer. Slightly modified ARM-PCR served as the procedure for the TCR beta libraries. These libraries came from three rounds of nested multiplex PCR. Running about 11 cycles apiece, the first two PCR rounds relied on TRBV1-TRBV30 forward primers together with a C-beta reverse primer. TCRdb analysed the multiplex PCR reads with MiXCR anew, one entry per CDR3 protein. The sample lists more than 95,000 distinct CDR3 sequences, approximately 78% occurring once. Details on this clonotype: Its antigen is not known.

Without any cell sorting, 20-30 mg of bulk tissue yielded co-extracted RNA and DNA. The study found over 75% viable tumor cells in every tumor sample. The source is a man aged 35-49 years with primary liver carcinoma and hepatitis B virus infection. The sample was liver tumor tissue from sampling region 3. This sample's subset: tumor region T3, left-lateral pole. This sequence joins TRBV11-1 and TRBJ2-3; a weak D match, TRBD2 (5 bases). The CDR3 coding sequence is TGTGCCAGCAGTTTGCCGAGGGAGAACAGAGATACACAATATTTT. Translating gives CASSLPRENRDTQYF.